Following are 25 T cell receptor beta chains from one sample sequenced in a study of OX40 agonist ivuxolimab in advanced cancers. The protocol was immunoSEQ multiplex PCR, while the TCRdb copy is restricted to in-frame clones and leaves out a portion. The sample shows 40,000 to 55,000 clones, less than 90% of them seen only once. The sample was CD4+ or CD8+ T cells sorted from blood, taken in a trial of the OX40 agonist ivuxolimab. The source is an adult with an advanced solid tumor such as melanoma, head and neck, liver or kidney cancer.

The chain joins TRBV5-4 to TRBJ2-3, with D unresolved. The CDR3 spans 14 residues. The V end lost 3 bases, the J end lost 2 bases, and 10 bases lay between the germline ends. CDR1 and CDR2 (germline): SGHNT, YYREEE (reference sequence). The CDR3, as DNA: TGTGCCAGCAGCTCCCAACCTGACACAGATACGCAGTATTTT. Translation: CASSSQPDTDTQYF.

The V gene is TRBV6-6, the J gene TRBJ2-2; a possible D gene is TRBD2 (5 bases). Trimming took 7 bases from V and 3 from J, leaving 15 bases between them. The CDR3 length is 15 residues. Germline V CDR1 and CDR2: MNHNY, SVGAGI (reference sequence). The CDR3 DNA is TGTGCCAGCACCTCCGTGAGGGTAGACACCGGGGAGCTGTTTTTT. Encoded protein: CASTSVRVDTGELFF.

Written as DNA, the CDR3 is TGTGCCAGCAGCCCGCTGGACAGCCAAGAGACCCAGTACTTC. Its protein product is CASSPLDSQETQYF. The rearrangement uses TRBV7-9 and TRBJ2-5, with D possibly TRBD1 on 6 matching bases. This CDR3 has 14 residues. CDR1 is SEHNR, CDR2 FQNEAQ, per germline (reference sequence). V was clipped by 5 bases and J by 1 base, with 11 bases between them.

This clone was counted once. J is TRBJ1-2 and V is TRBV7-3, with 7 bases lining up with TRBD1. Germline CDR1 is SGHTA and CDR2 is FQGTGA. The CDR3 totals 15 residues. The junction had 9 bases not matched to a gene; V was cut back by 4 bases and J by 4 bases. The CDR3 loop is CASSSSGGRGYGYTF. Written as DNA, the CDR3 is TGTGCCAGCAGCTCGTCAGGGGGTAGGGGCTATGGCTACACCTTC. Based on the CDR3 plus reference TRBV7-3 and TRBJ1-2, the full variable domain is GAGVSQTPSNKVTEKGKYVELRCDPISGHTALYWYRQSLGQGPEFLIYFQGTGAADDSGLPNDRFFAVRPEGSVSTLKIQRTERGDSAVYLCASSSSGGRGYGYTFGSGTRLTVV.

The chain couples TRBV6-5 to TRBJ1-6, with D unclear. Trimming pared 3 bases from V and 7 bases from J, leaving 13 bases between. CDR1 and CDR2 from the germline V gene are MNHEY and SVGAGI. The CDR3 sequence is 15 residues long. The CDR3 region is CASSYASSLNSPLHF. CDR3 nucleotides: TGTGCCAGCAGTTATGCCTCCAGTCTAAATTCACCCCTCCACTTT.

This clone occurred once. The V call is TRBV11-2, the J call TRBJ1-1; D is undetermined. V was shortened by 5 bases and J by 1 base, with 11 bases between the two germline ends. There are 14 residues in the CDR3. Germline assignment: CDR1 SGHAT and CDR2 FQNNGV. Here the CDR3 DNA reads TGTGCCAGCAGCCCCGACACCAGGAACACTGAAGCTTTCTTT. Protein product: CASSPDTRNTEAFF.

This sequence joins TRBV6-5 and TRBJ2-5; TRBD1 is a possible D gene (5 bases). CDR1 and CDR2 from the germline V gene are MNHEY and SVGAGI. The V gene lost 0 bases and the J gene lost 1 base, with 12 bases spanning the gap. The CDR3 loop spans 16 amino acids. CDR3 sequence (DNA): TGTGCCAGCAGTTACTCGCCCAGGGCCCCCCAAGAGACCCAGTACTTC. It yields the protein CASSYSPRAPQETQYF.

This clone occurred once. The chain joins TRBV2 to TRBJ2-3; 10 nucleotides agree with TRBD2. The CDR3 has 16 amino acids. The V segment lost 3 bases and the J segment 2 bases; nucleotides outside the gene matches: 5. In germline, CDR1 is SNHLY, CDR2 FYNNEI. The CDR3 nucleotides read TGTGCCAGCAGTGAGTTGGGACTAGCGAACACAGATACGCAGTATTTT. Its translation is CASSELGLANTDTQYF.

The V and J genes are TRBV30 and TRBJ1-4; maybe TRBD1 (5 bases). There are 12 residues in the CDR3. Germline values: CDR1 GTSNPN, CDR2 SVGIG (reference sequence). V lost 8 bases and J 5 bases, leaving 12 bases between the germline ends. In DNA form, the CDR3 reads TGTGCCGCGAGCCGGGACAATGAAAAACTGTTTTTT. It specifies CAASRDNEKLFF.

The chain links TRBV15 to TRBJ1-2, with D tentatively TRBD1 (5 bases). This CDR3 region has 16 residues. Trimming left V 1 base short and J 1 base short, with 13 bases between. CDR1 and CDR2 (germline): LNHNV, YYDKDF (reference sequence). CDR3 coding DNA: TGTGCCACCAGCAGAGGGAACCCGGGACGTAACTATGGCTACACCTTC. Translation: CATSRGNPGRNYGYTF.

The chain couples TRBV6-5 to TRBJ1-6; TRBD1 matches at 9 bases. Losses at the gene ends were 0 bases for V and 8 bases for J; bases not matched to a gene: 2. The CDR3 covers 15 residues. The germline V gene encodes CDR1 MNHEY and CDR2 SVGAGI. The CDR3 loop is CASSYSTGGDSPLHF. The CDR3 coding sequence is TGTGCCAGCAGTTACTCGACAGGGGGGGATTCACCCCTCCACTTT.

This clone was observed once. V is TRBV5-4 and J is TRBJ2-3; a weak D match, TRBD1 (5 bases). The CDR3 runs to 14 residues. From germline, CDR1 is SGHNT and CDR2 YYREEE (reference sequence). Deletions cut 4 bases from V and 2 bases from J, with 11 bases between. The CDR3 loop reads CASSLGRYTDTQYF. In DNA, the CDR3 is TGTGCCAGCAGCCTGGGGCGGTACACAGATACGCAGTATTTT.

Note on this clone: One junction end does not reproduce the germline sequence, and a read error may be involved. DNA for the CDR3: TGTACCAGCAGCTTAGGGAATAATGAGCAGTTCTTC. Amino acids: CTSSLGNNEQFF. The V and J genes are TRBV11-3 and TRBJ2-1; D not certain. Germline V gene lookup returns CDR1 SGHNT and CDR2 YENEEA. This CDR3 has 12 amino acids.

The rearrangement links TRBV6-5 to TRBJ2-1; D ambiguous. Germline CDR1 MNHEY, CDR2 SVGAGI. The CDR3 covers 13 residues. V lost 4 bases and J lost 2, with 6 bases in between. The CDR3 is CASSSGAYNEQFF. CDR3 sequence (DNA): TGTGCCAGCAGTTCTGGCGCCTACAATGAGCAGTTCTTC.

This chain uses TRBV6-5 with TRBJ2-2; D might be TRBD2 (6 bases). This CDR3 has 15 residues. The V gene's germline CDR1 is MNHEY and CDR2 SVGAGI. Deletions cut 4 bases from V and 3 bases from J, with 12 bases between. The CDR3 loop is CASSSPGLYTGELFF. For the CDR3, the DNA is TGTGCCAGCAGTTCCCCGGGACTCTACACCGGGGAGCTGTTTTTT.

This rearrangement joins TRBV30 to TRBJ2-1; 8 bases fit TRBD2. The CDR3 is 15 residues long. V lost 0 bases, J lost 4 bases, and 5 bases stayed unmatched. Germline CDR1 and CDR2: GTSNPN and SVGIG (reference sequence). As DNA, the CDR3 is TGTGCCTGGAGTGTGGCGGGGGGTTCTTACAATGAGCAGTTCTTC. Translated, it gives CAWSVAGGSYNEQFF.

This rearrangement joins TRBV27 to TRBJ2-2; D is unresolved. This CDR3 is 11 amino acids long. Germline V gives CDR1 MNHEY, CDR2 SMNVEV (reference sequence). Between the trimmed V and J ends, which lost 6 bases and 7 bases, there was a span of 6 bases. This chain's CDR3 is CASRVNGELFF. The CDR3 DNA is TGTGCCAGCAGGGTCAACGGGGAGCTGTTTTTT.

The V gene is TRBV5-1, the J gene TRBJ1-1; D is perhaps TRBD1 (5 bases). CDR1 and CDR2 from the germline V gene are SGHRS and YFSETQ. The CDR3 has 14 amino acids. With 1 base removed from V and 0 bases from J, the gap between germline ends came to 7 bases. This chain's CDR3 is CASSLQGMNTEAFF. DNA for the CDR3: TGCGCCAGCAGCTTGCAGGGTATGAACACTGAAGCTTTCTTT.

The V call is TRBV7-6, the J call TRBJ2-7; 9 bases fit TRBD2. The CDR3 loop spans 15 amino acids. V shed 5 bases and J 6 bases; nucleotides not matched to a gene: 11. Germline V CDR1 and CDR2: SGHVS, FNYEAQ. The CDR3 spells CASSQGGTSMPEQYF. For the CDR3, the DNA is TGTGCCAGCAGCCAAGGCGGGACTAGCATGCCCGAGCAGTACTTC.

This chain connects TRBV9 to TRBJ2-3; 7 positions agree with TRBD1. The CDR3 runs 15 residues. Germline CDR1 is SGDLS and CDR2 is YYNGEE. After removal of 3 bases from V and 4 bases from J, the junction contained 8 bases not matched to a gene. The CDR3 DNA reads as TGTGCCAGCAGCGAAACGACAGGGTCGGCAGATACGCAGTATTTT. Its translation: CASSETTGSADTQYF.

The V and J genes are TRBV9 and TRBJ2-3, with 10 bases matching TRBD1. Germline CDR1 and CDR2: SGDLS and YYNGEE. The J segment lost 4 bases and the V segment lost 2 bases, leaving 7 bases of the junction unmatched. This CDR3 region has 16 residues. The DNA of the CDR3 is TGTGCCAGCAGCGTCTCCGGGACAGGGGCTTCAGATACGCAGTATTTT. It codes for CASSVSGTGASDTQYF.

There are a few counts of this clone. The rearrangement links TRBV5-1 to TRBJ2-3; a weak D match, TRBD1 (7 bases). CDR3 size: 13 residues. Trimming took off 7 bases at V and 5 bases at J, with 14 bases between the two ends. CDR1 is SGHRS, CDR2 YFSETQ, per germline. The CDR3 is CASGPQGGDTQYF. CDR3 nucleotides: TGCGCCAGCGGTCCGCAGGGGGGAGATACGCAGTATTTT.

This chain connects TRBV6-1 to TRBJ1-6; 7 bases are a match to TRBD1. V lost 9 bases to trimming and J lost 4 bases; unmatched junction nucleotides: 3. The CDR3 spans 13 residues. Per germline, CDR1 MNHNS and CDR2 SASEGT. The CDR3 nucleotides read TGTGCCAGTATGGGACAGTATAATTCACCCCTCCACTTT. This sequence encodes CASMGQYNSPLHF.

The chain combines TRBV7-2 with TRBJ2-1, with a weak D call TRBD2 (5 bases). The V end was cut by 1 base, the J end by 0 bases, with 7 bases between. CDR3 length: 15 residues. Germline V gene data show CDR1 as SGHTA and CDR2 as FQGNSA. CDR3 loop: CASSLGAASYNEQFF. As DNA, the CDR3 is TGTGCCAGCAGCTTAGGAGCGGCCTCCTACAATGAGCAGTTCTTC.

CDR3: CAWSVRGAVEKLFF. CDR3 in DNA: TGTGCCTGGAGTGTCAGGGGGGCCGTTGAAAAACTGTTTTTT. The gene calls are TRBV30 and TRBJ1-4, with 7 bases matching TRBD1. CDR3 length equals 14 residues. Germline CDR1 and CDR2: GTSNPN and SVGIG (reference sequence). V lost 0 bases and J lost 7; bases outside the gene matches: 5.